This TCR beta chain appears in the sequencing data of a study of blood T cell repertoires in COVID-19. V lost 1 base to trimming and J lost 8 bases, with 11 bases between them. The length of the CDR3 is 14 residues. The germline CDR1 and CDR2 sequences are SGHVS and FQNEAQ. Data came from immunoSEQ multiplex PCR; TCRdb stores just in-frame clones and leaves some out. The sample has roughly 150,000 clones, more than 65% seen once. Sequenced input: peripheral blood. This chain joins TRBV7-8 and TRBJ1-4; weak D call: TRBD1 (5 bases). This receptor was obtained from a woman between 45 and 60 years old with acute or convalescent COVID-19. The CDR3 spells CASSLGQGGEKLFF. CDR3 in DNA: TGTGCCAGCAGCTTAGGGCAGGGTGGCGAAAAACTGTTTTTT.